This is a list of T cell receptor beta chains from one sample in a study of Graves' ophthalmopathy and Graves' hyperthyroidism. Via MiXCR, TCRdb re-called the multiplex PCR reads, giving one row per CDR3 protein. The sample consists of 600,000 to 950,000 distinct CDR3 sequences, roughly 40% of them appearing once. Sequenced input: peripheral blood. The receptors were gathered from an adult man with Graves' ophthalmopathy. CDR3s include the opening cysteine and the closing phenylalanine or tryptophan. A D gene is named only where the DNA matches it firmly.

.	TRBJ2-6	TRBV2	CAILLGPGANVLTF
.	TRBJ2-2	TRBV25-1	CASSSQTGPRFEGGELFF
TRBD1	TRBJ1-3	TRBV7-6	CASSSDRDRDSGNTIYF
.	TRBJ2-5	TRBV9	CASSVGAGLQETQYF
.	TRBJ2-5	TRBV28	CASLGTLISQETQYF
.	TRBJ1-1	TRBV10-3	CAISSTETNTEAFF
TRBD1	TRBJ1-5	TRBV2	CASSDNQGAGNQPQHF
TRBD1	TRBJ2-4	TRBV7-9	CASSLQGNRLAKNIQYF
.	TRBJ1-2	TRBV9	CASSAGGGSGYTF
TRBD1	TRBJ1-2	TRBV14	CASSPSAGTAYGYTF
.	TRBJ1-2	TRBV29-1	CSGETSNKALRGINYGYTF
TRBD2	TRBJ2-5	TRBV2	CAWSVGGSGGETQYF
.	TRBJ2-7	TRBV11-2	CASSSRGGVYEQYF
.	TRBJ1-4	TRBV11-1	CASNGHVSTNEKLFF
.	TRBJ1-5	TRBV6-5	CASSYSENQPQHF
.	TRBJ2-5	TRBV20-1	CSARAQVGQGQKTQYF
.	TRBJ1-4	TRBV9	CASSQAGDGEKLFF
TRBD1	TRBJ2-5	TRBV29-1	CSSPPGQGLTLTQYF
.	TRBJ2-2	TRBV7-9	CASSLTESGELFF
.	TRBJ1-2	TRBV25-1	CASSQPGRSHYGYTF
TRBD1	TRBJ1-1	TRBV10-3	CAISSQGAHTEAFF
.	TRBJ2-2	TRBV7-9	CAWSEGWTVFF
.	TRBJ2-7	TRBV28	CASTGRTSYEQYF
.	TRBJ1-5	TRBV6-5	CASSRRENQPQHF
TRBD1	TRBJ2-2	TRBV11-2	CASSLGQGDTGELFF
.	TRBJ1-1	TRBV10-3	CASSRAGNTDAFF
.	TRBJ1-1	TRBV11-1	CADLGVMNTEAFF
.	TRBJ1-6	TRBV5-1	CASSLEWVRDSPLHF
.	TRBJ1-4	TRBV29-1	CSVEPPDSNEKLFF
.	TRBJ1-4	TRBV25-1	CASSEYGGGNEKLFF
.	TRBJ1-5	TRBV24-1	CATNQGDWEPQHF
TRBD1	TRBJ1-5	TRBV10-3	CAISDRDRAYSNQPQHF
.	TRBJ1-2	TRBV11-2	CASSIRDGDGYTF
.	TRBJ2-5	TRBV4-1	CASSQDGGIQETQYF
TRBD1	TRBJ2-5	TRBV7-2	CASKVQGALETQYF
TRBD1	TRBJ2-7	TRBV7-8	CASSLAGQGAHEQYF
.	TRBJ1-5	TRBV10-2	CASSESRGGQPQHF
.	TRBJ2-2	TRBV10-3	CAISDMYTGELFF
.	TRBJ1-4	TRBV29-1	CSGTGTNSEKLFF
.	TRBJ1-2	TRBV10-3	CASSKSGVRLSNYGYTF
TRBD1	TRBJ2-5	TRBV2	CASREQGTSETQYF
.	TRBJ2-2	TRBV7-9	CASSGEHTGELFF
.	TRBJ1-4	TRBV10-3	CAISESEGTGKLFF
.	TRBJ1-2	TRBV7-9	CAIRNGATDYGYTF
.	TRBJ1-5	TRBV10-3	CAISGAGWVNQPQHF
.	TRBJ1-3	TRBV7-2	CASSYVGGDTIYF
.	TRBJ1-2	TRBV15	CATSRDRGTPYGYTF
.	TRBJ1-5	TRBV19	CARSEGNQPQHF
.	TRBJ2-5	TRBV20-1	CSARGPLQETQYF
.	TRBJ2-2	TRBV20-1	CSASELTGELFF
.	TRBJ1-2	TRBV11-2	CASSLETGPNYGYTF